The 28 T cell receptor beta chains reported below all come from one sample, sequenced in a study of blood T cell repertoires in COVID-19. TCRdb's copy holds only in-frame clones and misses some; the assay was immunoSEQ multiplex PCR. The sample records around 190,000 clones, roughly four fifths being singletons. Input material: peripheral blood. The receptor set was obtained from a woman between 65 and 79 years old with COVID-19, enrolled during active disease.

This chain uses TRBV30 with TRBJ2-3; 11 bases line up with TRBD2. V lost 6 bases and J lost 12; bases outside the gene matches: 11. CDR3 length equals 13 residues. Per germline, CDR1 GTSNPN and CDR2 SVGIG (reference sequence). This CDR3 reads CACSTTSGITQYF. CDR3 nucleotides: TGTGCCTGTTCGACGACTAGCGGGATTACACAGTATTTT.

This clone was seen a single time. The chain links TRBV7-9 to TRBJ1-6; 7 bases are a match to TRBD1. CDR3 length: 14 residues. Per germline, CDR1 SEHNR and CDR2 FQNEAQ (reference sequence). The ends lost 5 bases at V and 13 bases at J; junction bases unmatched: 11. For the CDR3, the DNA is TGTGCCAGCAGCACACGGACAGGCCCCGAGCCCCTCCACTTT. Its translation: CASSTRTGPEPLHF.

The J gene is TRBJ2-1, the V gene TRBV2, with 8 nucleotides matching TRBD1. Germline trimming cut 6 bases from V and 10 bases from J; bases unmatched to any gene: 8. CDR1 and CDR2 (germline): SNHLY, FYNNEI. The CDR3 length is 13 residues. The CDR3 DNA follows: TGTGCCAGCAGGGGACAGGCCAGTCAAGAGCAGTTCTTC. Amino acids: CASRGQASQEQFF.

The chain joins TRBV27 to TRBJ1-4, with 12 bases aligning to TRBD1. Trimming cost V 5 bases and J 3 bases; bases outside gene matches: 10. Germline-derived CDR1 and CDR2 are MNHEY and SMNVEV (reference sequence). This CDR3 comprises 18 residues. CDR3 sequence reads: CASSRGPRDRGPNEKLFF. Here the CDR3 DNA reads TGTGCCAGCAGTCGCGGCCCTCGGGACAGGGGGCCTAATGAAAAACTGTTTTTT.

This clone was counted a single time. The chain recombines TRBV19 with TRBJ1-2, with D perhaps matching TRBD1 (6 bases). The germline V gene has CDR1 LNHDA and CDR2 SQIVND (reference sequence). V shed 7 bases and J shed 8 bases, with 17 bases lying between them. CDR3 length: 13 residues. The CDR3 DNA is TGTGCCAGTACCTATCAACAGGGCGCAGGCTACACCTTC. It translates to CASTYQQGAGYTF.

CDR3 amino acids: CANERGTLNQPQHF. The DNA for the CDR3 is TGTGCCAACGAGAGGGGGACACTAAATCAGCCCCAGCATTTT. The chain carries TRBV28 and TRBJ1-5; D perhaps matches TRBD1 (6 bases). V was clipped by 10 bases and J by 4 bases, with 17 bases between them. Per germline, CDR1 MDHEN and CDR2 SYDVKM. This CDR3 is built from 14 residues.

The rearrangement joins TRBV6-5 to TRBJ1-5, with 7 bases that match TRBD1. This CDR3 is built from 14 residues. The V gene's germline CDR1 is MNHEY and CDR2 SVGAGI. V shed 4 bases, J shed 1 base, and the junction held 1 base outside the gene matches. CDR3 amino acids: CASSLGQSNQPQHF. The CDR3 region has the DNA TGTGCCAGCAGTTTGGGACAGAGCAATCAGCCCCAGCATTTT.

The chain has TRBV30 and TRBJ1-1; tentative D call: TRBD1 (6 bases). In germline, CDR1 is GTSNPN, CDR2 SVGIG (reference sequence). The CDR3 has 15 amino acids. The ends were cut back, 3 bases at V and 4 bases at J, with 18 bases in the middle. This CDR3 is CAWRPNRVRGTEAFF. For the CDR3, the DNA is TGTGCCTGGAGGCCAAACAGGGTACGGGGCACTGAAGCTTTCTTT.

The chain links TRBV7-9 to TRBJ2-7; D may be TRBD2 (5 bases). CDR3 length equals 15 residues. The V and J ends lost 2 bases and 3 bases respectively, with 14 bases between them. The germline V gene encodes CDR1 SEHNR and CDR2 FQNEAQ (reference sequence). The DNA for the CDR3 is TGTGCCAGCAGCTTAACGGACGGCGGGTTCTACGAGCAGTACTTC. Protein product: CASSLTDGGFYEQYF.

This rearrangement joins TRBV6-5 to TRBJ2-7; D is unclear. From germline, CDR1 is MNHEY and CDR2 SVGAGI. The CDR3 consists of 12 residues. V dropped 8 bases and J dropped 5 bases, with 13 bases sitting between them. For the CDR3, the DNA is TGTGCCAGCTCCCAGCGCCTGAACGAGCAGTACTTC. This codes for CASSQRLNEQYF.

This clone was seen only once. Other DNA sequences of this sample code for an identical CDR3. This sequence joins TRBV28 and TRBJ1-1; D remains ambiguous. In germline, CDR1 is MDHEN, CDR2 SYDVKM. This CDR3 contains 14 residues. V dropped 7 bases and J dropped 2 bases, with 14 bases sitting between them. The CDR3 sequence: CASNPPGKNTEAFF. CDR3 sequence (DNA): TGTGCCAGCAATCCGCCGGGGAAAAACACTGAAGCTTTCTTT.

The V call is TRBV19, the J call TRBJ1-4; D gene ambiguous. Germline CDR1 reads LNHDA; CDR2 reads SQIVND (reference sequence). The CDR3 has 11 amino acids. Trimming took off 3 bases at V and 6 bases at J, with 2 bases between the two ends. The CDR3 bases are TGTGCCAGTAGTATCTATGAAAAACTGTTTTTT. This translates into CASSIYEKLFF.

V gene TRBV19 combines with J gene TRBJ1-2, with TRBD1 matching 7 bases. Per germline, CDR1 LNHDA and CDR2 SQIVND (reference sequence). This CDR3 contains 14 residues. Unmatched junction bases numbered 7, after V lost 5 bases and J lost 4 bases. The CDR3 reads CASSRQGQSYGYTF. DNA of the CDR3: TGTGCCAGTAGTCGACAGGGCCAAAGCTATGGCTACACCTTC. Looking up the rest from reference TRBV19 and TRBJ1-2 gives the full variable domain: DGGITQSPKYLFRKEGQNVTLSCEQNLNHDAMYWYRQDPGQGLRLIYYSQIVNDFQKGDIAEGYSVSREKKESFPLTVTSAQKNPTAFYLCASSRQGQSYGYTFGSGTRLTVV.

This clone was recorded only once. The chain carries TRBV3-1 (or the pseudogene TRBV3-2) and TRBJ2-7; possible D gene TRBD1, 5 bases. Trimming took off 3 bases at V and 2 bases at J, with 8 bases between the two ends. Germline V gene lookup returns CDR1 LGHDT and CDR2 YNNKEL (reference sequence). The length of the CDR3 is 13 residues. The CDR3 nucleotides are TGTGCCAGCAGCCAGAGACAGACCTACGAGCAGTACTTC. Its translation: CASSQRQTYEQYF.

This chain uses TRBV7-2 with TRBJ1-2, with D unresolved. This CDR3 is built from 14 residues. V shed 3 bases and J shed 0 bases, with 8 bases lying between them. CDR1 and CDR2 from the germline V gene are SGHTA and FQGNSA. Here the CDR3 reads CASSFRIPNYGYTF. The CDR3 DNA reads TGTGCCAGCAGCTTCAGAATTCCTAACTATGGCTACACCTTC.

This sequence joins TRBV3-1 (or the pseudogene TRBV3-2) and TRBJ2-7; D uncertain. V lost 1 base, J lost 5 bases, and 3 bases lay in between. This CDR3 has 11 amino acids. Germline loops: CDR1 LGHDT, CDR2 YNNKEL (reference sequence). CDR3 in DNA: TGTGCCAGCAGCCAAGTAGACGAGCAGTACTTC. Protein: CASSQVDEQYF.

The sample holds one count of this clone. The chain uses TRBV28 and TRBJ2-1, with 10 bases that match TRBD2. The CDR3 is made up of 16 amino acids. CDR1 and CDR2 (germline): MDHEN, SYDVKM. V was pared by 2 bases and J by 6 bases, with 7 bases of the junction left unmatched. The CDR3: CASSLEGLAASNEQFF. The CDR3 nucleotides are TGTGCCAGCAGTTTAGAAGGACTAGCGGCTTCCAATGAGCAGTTCTTC.

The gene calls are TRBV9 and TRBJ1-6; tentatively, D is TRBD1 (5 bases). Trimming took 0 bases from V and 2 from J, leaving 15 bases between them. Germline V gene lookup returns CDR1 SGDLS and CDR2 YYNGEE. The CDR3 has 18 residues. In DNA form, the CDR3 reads TGTGCCAGCAGCGTAGGGCCGGGGGGAGCGCCCTATAATTCACCCCTCCACTTT. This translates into CASSVGPGGAPYNSPLHF.

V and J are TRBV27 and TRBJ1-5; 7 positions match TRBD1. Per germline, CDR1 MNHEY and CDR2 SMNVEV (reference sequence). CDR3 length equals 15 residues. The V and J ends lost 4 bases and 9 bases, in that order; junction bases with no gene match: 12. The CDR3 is CASSSSGQAARPQHF. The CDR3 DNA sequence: TGTGCCAGCAGTTCAAGCGGACAGGCCGCGAGGCCCCAGCATTTT.

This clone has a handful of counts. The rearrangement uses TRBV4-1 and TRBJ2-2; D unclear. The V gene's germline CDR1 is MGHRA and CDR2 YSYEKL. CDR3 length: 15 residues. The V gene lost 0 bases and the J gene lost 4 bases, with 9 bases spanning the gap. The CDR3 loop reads CASSQEGRVTGELFF. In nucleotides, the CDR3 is TGCGCCAGCAGCCAAGAAGGCCGGGTCACCGGGGAGCTGTTTTTT.

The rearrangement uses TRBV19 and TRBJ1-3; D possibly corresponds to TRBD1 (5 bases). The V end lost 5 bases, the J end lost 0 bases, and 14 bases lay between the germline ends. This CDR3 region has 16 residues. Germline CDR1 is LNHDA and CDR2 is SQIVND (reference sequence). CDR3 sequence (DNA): TGTGCCAGTAGTCTCAGAAGGGGCGGCTCTGGAAACACCATATATTTT. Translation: CASSLRRGGSGNTIYF.

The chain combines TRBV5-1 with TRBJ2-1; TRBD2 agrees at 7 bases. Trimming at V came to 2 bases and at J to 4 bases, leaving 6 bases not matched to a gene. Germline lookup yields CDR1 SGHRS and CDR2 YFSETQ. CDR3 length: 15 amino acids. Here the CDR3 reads CASSFSGSLYNEQFF. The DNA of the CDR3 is TGCGCCAGCAGCTTTAGCGGGTCCCTTTACAATGAGCAGTTCTTC.

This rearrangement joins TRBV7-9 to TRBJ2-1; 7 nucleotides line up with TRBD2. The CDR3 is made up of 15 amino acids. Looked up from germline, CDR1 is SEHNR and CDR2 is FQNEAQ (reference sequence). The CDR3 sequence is CASVPRETPYNEQFF. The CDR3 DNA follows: TGTGCTTCAGTTCCGCGGGAGACCCCCTACAATGAGCAGTTCTTC.

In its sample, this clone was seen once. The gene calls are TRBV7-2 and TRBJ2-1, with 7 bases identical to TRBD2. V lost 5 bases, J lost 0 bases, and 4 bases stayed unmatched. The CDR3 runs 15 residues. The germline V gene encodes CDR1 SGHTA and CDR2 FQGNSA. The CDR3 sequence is CASSPGRGSYNEQFF. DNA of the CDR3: TGTGCCAGCAGCCCAGGGAGGGGCTCCTACAATGAGCAGTTCTTC.

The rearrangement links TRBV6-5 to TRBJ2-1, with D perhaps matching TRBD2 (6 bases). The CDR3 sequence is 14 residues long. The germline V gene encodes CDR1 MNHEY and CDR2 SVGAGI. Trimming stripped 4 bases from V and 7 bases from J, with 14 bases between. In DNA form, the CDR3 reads TGTGCCAGCAGTTTCCACCGGGAGCTTAATGAGCAGTTCTTC. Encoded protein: CASSFHRELNEQFF.

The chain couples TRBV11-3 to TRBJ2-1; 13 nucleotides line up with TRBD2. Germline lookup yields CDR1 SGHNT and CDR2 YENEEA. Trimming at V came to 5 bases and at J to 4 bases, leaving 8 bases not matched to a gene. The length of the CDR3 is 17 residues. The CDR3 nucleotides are TGTGCCAGCAGCACCTCCGGGACTAGCGGGGCTTACAATGAGCAGTTCTTC. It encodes CASSTSGTSGAYNEQFF.

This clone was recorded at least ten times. The CDR3 loop is CASSLLAASTGELFF. In DNA, the CDR3 is TGTGCCAGCAGCTTGCTGGCAGCGAGCACCGGGGAGCTGTTTTTT. The J gene is TRBJ2-2, the V gene TRBV5-7; D remains unclear. TRBV5-7 is an ORF for which the function is uncertain. This CDR3 spans 15 amino acids. The V end was cut by 1 base, the J end by 4 bases, with 11 bases between.

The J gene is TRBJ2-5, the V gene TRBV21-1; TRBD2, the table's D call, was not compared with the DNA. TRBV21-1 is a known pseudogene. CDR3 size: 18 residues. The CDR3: CASSNILGSIGPQETQYF. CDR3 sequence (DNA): TGTGCCAGCAGCAACATACTAGGGAGTATAGGGCCCCAAGAGACCCAGTACTTC.